This TCR beta chain originates from a study of blood T cells in healthy people across ages. Regarding the study as a whole: PBMCs left unsorted prevented a conclusive naive versus antigen-experienced comparison. In long-lived donors, naive CD4+ cell counts and diversity exceeded those of aged donors.

This clonotype was detected ten times or more. Antigen specificity is unknown. Isolation yielded PBMCs, at least 6 million per sample, in every case. A second PCR, run for roughly 7 to 12 cycles, used a sample-barcoded 5' primer plus a J-beta primer mix. TCRdb analysed the 5' RACE reads with MiXCR anew, one entry per CDR3 protein. The sample records some 1.1 million distinct CDR3 sequences, about two fifths being singletons. Germline V gene lookup returns CDR1 SGHTA and CDR2 FQGNSA. V lost 6 bases and J 2 bases, leaving 10 bases between the germline ends. The length of the CDR3 is 13 residues. The chain joins TRBV7-2 to TRBJ2-5; D possibly corresponds to TRBD2 (5 bases). The sequence was obtained from a man younger than 30 in good health. The sequenced material came from blood. The CDR3 protein is CASSLPGQETQYF. As DNA, the CDR3 is TGTGCCAGCAGTTTACCGGGGCAAGAGACCCAGTACTTC. The entire variable domain, with the rest obtained from reference TRBV7-2 and TRBJ2-5, is as follows: GAGVSQSPSNKVTEKGKDVELRCDPISGHTALYWYRQSLGQGLEFLIYFQGNSAPDKSGLPSDRFSAERTGGSVSTLTIQRTQQEDSAVYLCASSLPGQETQYFGPGTRLLVL.